Below, 24 T cell receptor beta chains from the same sample are listed, as sequenced in a study of T cell responses to AZD1222 COVID-19 vaccine. Repertoires were generated with immunoSEQ multiplex PCR, while TCRdb's copy carries only in-frame clones and drops some. Of roughly 67,000 clones in the sample, around 89% were seen once. Material: peripheral blood, obtained 28 days after the second AZD1222 dose. These receptors originate from an adult who received the AZD1222 COVID-19 vaccine.

V gene TRBV4-1 combines with J gene TRBJ1-4, with 8 bases matching TRBD1. Germline CDR1 reads MGHRA; CDR2 reads YSYEKL. This CDR3 has 15 amino acids. The J segment lost 8 bases and the V segment lost 3 bases, leaving 8 bases of the junction unmatched. The CDR3 sequence: CASSQRDRGIEKLFF. The CDR3 DNA reads as TGCGCCAGCAGCCAGAGAGACAGGGGAATCGAAAAACTGTTTTTT.

This clone was seen only once. The chain uses TRBV19 and TRBJ1-3; 8 positions agree with TRBD1. Trimming removed 8 bases from V and 0 bases from J; junction bases left unmatched: 9. CDR3 length: 16 residues. CDR1 LNHDA and CDR2 SQIVND come from the germline V gene (reference sequence). The CDR3 DNA is TGTGCCAGTGGACGGTACACAGGGGGCTCTGGAAACACCATATATTTT. This translates into CASGRYTGGSGNTIYF.

The V call is TRBV28, the J call TRBJ1-2; D is unclear. The V gene lost 3 bases and the J gene lost 5 bases, with 10 bases spanning the gap. Germline loops: CDR1 MDHEN, CDR2 SYDVKM. The CDR3 extends over 13 amino acids. CDR3 sequence: CASSLSGAYGYTF. DNA of the CDR3: TGTGCCAGCAGTTTGTCAGGAGCTTATGGCTACACCTTC.

This chain joins TRBV10-3 and TRBJ2-5; 12 bases are a match to TRBD2. This CDR3 spans 15 amino acids. Germline trimming cut 11 bases from V and 4 bases from J; bases unmatched to any gene: 11. In germline, CDR1 is ENHRY, CDR2 SYGVKD. CDR3 residues: CAARGTGLAGETQYF. In nucleotides, the CDR3 is TGTGCCGCCAGGGGGACGGGACTAGCGGGAGAGACCCAGTACTTC.

The table lists this clone with a count of one. The V gene is TRBV15, the J gene TRBJ1-4; tentatively, D is TRBD1 (5 bases). The germline V gene encodes CDR1 LNHNV and CDR2 YYDKDF (reference sequence). This CDR3 has 14 residues. Trimming shortened V by 0 bases and J by 15 bases, and 17 bases separated the two germline ends. In nucleotides, the CDR3 is TGTGCCACCAGCAGAGATCTTGGGGCCGGCTATGTGTTTTTT. This encodes CATSRDLGAGYVFF.

This clone appeared a single time. The chain combines TRBV7-3 with TRBJ1-2; 7 nucleotides match TRBD1. In germline, CDR1 is SGHTA, CDR2 FQGTGA. This CDR3 spans 13 amino acids. J was trimmed by 8 bases and V by 4 bases; bases with no gene match: 7. CDR3 in amino acids: CASSSGQTDGYTF. CDR3 coding DNA: TGTGCCAGCAGCTCGGGACAGACTGACGGCTACACCTTC.

This chain connects TRBV10-3 to TRBJ2-7; 8 bases are shared with TRBD1. The length of the CDR3 is 14 residues. Germline V gene data show CDR1 as ENHRY and CDR2 as SYGVKD. V lost 7 bases, J lost 5 bases, and 10 bases stayed unmatched. CDR3 residues: CAITDGTGPHEQYF. CDR3 DNA sequence: TGTGCCATCACGGACGGGACAGGTCCCCACGAGCAGTACTTC.

This clone was observed a handful of times. As DNA, the CDR3 is TGTGCCAGCAACGAAGCAGAAAAACTGTTTTTT. Its protein is CASNEAEKLFF. The V call is TRBV12-3 or TRBV12-4, the J call TRBJ1-4; D remains unclear. V gave up 7 bases and J gave up 8 bases, with 8 bases separating them. The CDR3 runs 11 residues.

The chain uses TRBV7-3 and TRBJ2-1; possibly TRBD1 for D (5 bases). The germline V and J ends were trimmed by 5 bases and 6 bases, with 17 bases remaining between them. The germline gives CDR1 SGHTA, CDR2 FQGTGA. There are 15 residues in the CDR3. As DNA, the CDR3 is TGTGCCAGCAGCCCCCAGATTCAGGGCGCCAATGAGCAGTTCTTC. It specifies CASSPQIQGANEQFF. The full variable domain, with the rest looked up from reference TRBV7-3 and TRBJ2-1, is GAGVSQTPSNKVTEKGKYVELRCDPISGHTALYWYRQSLGQGPEFLIYFQGTGAADDSGLPNDRFFAVRPEGSVSTLKIQRTERGDSAVYLCASSPQIQGANEQFFGPGTRLTVL.

The J gene is TRBJ1-2, the V gene TRBV18, with a weak D call TRBD1 (6 bases). Trimming took 6 bases from V and 3 from J, leaving 11 bases between them. Germline loops: CDR1 KGHSH, CDR2 LQKENI. The CDR3 loop spans 13 amino acids. CDR3 amino acids: CASSTGQDYGYTF. The CDR3 DNA reads TGTGCCAGCTCGACGGGACAAGACTATGGCTACACCTTC.

This clone was counted once. This chain links TRBV5-4 with TRBJ2-7, with 7 bases aligning to TRBD2. Germline CDR1 and CDR2: SGHNT and YYREEE (reference sequence). The ends lost 5 bases at V and 2 bases at J; junction bases unmatched: 7. This CDR3 region has 14 residues. Written as DNA, the CDR3 is TGTGCCAGCAGTCGGCCGGGGGGAACCTACGAGCAGTACTTC. The encoded protein is CASSRPGGTYEQYF.

The CDR3 nucleotides are TGCGCCAGCAGCTTGGTGGTTCCCGGGACAGTCATACAAGAGACCCAGTACTTC. Its translation is CASSLVVPGTVIQETQYF. The chain joins TRBV5-1 to TRBJ2-5; 7 nucleotides align to TRBD1. Trimming took 0 bases from V and 2 from J; bases not matched to a gene: 13. The CDR3 sequence is 18 residues long. CDR1 is SGHRS, CDR2 YFSETQ, per germline. The full variable domain, with the rest looked up from reference TRBV5-1 and TRBJ2-5, is KAGVTQTPRYLIKTRGQQVTLSCSPISGHRSVSWYQQTPGQGLQFLFEYFSETQRNKGNFPGRFSGRQFSNSRSEMNVSTLELGDSALYLCASSLVVPGTVIQETQYFGPGTRLLVL.

The chain couples TRBV27 to TRBJ2-3, with 16 nucleotides matching TRBD2. The CDR3 contains 19 residues. J lost 4 bases, V lost 1 base, and 8 bases had no gene match. The germline V gene has CDR1 MNHEY and CDR2 SMNVEV (reference sequence). The CDR3 DNA reads as TGTGCCAGCAGTTTATACGGGACTAGCGGGAGGGCCGGGTCAGATACGCAGTATTTT. Translated, it gives CASSLYGTSGRAGSDTQYF.

This clone is classed as medium-sized. The V call is TRBV25-1, the J call TRBJ2-5, with D maybe TRBD1 (6 bases). V shed 5 bases and J shed 4 bases, with 11 bases lying between them. Germline CDR1 MGHDK, CDR2 SYGVNS. The CDR3 is made up of 13 amino acids. Written as DNA, the CDR3 is TGTGCCAGCAGTCTTACAGGGCGAGAGACCCAGTACTTC. Encoded protein: CASSLTGRETQYF.

The chain is built from TRBV5-5 and TRBJ2-7, with TRBD2 identical over 7 bases. The length of the CDR3 is 15 residues. Germline V gene sequence: CDR1 SGHKS, CDR2 YYEKEE (reference sequence). Losses at the gene ends were 4 bases for V and 3 bases for J; bases not matched to a gene: 10. As DNA, the CDR3 is TGTGCCAGCAGCCTGGGCGGGGGAGAAGGCTACGAGCAGTACTTC. Translation: CASSLGGGEGYEQYF.

The genes are TRBV5-5 and TRBJ2-2; 7 bases are a match to TRBD2. CDR3 length equals 15 residues. J lost 4 bases, V lost 2 bases, and 5 bases had no gene match. Germline V lookup: CDR1 SGHKS, CDR2 YYEKEE (reference sequence). CDR3 sequence: CASSFTGGPTGELFF. In nucleotides, the CDR3 is TGTGCCAGCAGCTTCACGGGAGGCCCCACCGGGGAGCTGTTTTTT.

This clone was recorded a few times. V gene TRBV24-1 combines with J gene TRBJ2-2; D unclear. Germline assignment: CDR1 KGHDR and CDR2 SFDVKD. CDR3 size: 16 residues. Trimming took 6 bases from V and 7 from J, leaving 20 bases between them. Here the CDR3 DNA reads TGTGCCACCAGTAAGGGTAGCAGGATACTTAACGGGGAGCTGTTTTTT. It codes for CATSKGSRILNGELFF.

The chain has TRBV18 and TRBJ1-3; D is undetermined. The V gene lost 5 bases and the J gene lost 4 bases, with 21 bases spanning the gap. The germline CDR1 and CDR2 sequences are KGHSH and LQKENI. This CDR3 has 17 amino acids. DNA for the CDR3: TGTGCCAGCTCATCGACCGAGGCGTCTCCGGCGGGAAACACCATATATTTT. This gives the protein CASSSTEASPAGNTIYF.

The chain uses TRBV5-8 and TRBJ1-3; no firm D call. Germline values: CDR1 SGHTS, CDR2 YDEGEE. The CDR3 spans 13 residues. With 4 bases removed from V and 9 bases from J, the gap between germline ends came to 14 bases. CDR3 nucleotides: TGTGCCAGCAGCCGTGGATCCTTGGGCACCATATATTTT. This sequence encodes CASSRGSLGTIYF.

The chain recombines TRBV18 with TRBJ1-4, with 7 positions matching TRBD1. Germline lookup yields CDR1 KGHSH and CDR2 LQKENI. The CDR3 spans 15 residues. The J segment lost 5 bases and the V segment lost 3 bases, leaving 6 bases of the junction unmatched. CDR3 residues: CASSPVGQYNEKLFF. DNA of the CDR3: TGTGCCAGCTCACCCGTGGGACAGTACAATGAAAAACTGTTTTTT.

This chain connects TRBV7-3 to TRBJ2-2; no definite D call. This CDR3 has 13 amino acids. Trimming stripped 3 bases from V and 7 bases from J, with 9 bases between. Germline CDR1 reads SGHTA; CDR2 reads FQGTGA. CDR3 sequence (DNA): TGTGCCAGCAGCTTCGGTGGGGTCGGGGAGCTGTTTTTT. This gives the protein CASSFGGVGELFF.

The chain has TRBV7-9 and TRBJ1-1, with 7 positions matching TRBD1. Trimming removed 7 bases from V and 4 bases from J; junction bases left unmatched: 6. This CDR3 is built from 13 residues. Germline V gives CDR1 SEHNR, CDR2 FQNEAQ (reference sequence). The CDR3 spells CASNDRVSTEAFF. Written as DNA, the CDR3 is TGTGCCAGCAACGACAGGGTCAGCACTGAAGCTTTCTTT.

The chain links TRBV18 to TRBJ1-4; TRBD1 might be the D (5 bases). The germline V gene has CDR1 KGHSH and CDR2 LQKENI. V was trimmed by 3 bases and J by 0 bases, leaving 8 bases between them. CDR3 length: 15 amino acids. CDR3 in amino acids: CASSPDITTNEKLFF. The CDR3 DNA follows: TGTGCCAGCTCACCGGACATCACAACTAATGAAAAACTGTTTTTT. Supplemented by reference TRBV18 and TRBJ1-4, the full variable domain reads NAGVMQNPRHLVRRRGQEARLRCSPMKGHSHVYWYRQLPEEGLKFMVYLQKENIIDESGMPKERFSAEFPKEGPSILRIQQVVRGDSAAYFCASSPDITTNEKLFFGSGTQLSVL.

The CDR3 protein is CSPMADTQYF. The CDR3, as DNA: TGCAGCCCCATGGCGGATACGCAGTATTTT. The V call is TRBV29-1, the J call TRBJ2-3; D gene unclear. The CDR3 consists of 10 residues. In germline, CDR1 is SQVTM, CDR2 ANQGSEA. The V end was cut by 8 bases, the J end by 6 bases, with 9 bases between.